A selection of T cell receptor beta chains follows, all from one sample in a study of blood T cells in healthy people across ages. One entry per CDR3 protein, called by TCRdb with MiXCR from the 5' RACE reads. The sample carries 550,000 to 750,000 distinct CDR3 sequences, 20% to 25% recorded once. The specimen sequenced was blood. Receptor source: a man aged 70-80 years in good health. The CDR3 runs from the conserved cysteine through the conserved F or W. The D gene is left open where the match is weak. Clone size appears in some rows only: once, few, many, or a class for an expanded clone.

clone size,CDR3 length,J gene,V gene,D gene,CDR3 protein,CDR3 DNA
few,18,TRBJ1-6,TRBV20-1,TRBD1,CSASTGATPSSYNSPLHF,TGCAGTGCGTCCACAGGGGCCACGCCGAGCTCCTATAATTCACCCCTCCACTTT
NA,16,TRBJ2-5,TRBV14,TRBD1,CASSQYTGDLYETQYF,TGTGCCAGCAGCCAGTACACAGGGGACCTCTACGAGACCCAGTACTTC
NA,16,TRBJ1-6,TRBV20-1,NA,CSARVRGTSYNSPLHF,TGCAGTGCTAGAGTTCGGGGGACCTCCTATAATTCACCCCTCCACTTT
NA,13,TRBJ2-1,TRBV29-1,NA,CSVWDFLYNEQFF,TGCAGCGTTTGGGACTTCCTCTACAATGAGCAGTTCTTC
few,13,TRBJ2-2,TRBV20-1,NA,CSASGSASGELFF,TGCAGTGCTAGCGGATCAGCCTCCGGGGAGCTGTTTTTT
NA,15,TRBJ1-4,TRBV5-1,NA,CASSLTVSTNEKLFF,TGCGCCAGCAGCCTGACAGTTTCCACTAATGAAAAACTGTTTTTT
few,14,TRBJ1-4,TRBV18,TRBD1,CASSPGTGPEKLFF,TGTGCCAGCTCGCCCGGGACAGGGCCTGAAAAACTGTTTTTT
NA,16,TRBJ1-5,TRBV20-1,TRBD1,CSARKGQGYSNQPQHF,TGCAGTGCTAGAAAGGGACAGGGTTATAGCAATCAGCCCCAGCATTTT
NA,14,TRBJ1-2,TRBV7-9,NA,CASSRDTRNYGYTF,TGTGCCAGCAGCCGGGACACCCGCAACTATGGCTACACCTTC
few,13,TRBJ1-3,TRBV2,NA,CASGQSEGNTIYF,TGTGCCAGCGGGCAGAGTGAAGGAAACACCATATATTTT
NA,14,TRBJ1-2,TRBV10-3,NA,CAISPGETNYGYTF,TGTGCCATCAGTCCGGGGGAGACTAACTATGGCTACACCTTC
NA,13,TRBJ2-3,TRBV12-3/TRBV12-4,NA,CASQGNGADTQYF,TGTGCCAGCCAAGGGAACGGAGCAGATACGCAGTATTTT
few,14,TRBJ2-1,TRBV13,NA,CASSFEFNRNEQFF,TGTGCCAGCAGCTTCGAATTCAACAGGAATGAGCAGTTCTTC
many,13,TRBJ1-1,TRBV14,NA,CASSLTGTYGAFF,TGTGCCAGCAGCCTGACCGGGACATACGGTGCTTTCTTT
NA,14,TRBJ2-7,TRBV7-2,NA,CASSPDSFTYEQYF,TGTGCCAGCAGCCCAGACAGTTTCACCTACGAGCAGTACTTC
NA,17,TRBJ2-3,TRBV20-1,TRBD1,CSAAGDRGQGAGDTQYF,TGCAGTGCAGCGGGTGATCGGGGACAGGGGGCGGGAGATACGCAGTATTTT
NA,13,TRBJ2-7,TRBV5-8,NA,CASSLNAGFEQYF,TGTGCCAGCAGCCTTAATGCGGGGTTCGAGCAGTACTTC
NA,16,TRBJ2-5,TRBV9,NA,CASSVAASEIQETQYF,TGTGCCAGCAGCGTAGCTGCTAGCGAGATTCAAGAGACCCAGTACTTC
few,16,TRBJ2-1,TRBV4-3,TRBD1,CASSQDQGVSYNEQFF,TGCGCCAGCAGCCAAGATCAGGGGGTCTCCTACAATGAGCAGTTCTTC
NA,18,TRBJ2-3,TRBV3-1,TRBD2,CASSQDRWGTSGTDTQYF,TGTGCCAGCAGCCAAGATCGGTGGGGGACTAGCGGGACAGATACGCAGTATTTT
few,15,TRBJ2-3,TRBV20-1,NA,CSARVAEISTDTQYF,TGCAGTGCTAGAGTGGCAGAGATTAGCACAGATACGCAGTATTTT
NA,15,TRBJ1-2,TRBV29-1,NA,CSVEEGRGRNYGYTF,TGCAGCGTTGAAGAGGGACGGGGCCGGAACTATGGCTACACCTTC
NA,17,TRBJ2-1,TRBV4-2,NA,CASSQDRQGSSYNEQFF,TGTGCCAGCAGCCAAGATCGTCAGGGGAGCTCCTACAATGAGCAGTTCTTC
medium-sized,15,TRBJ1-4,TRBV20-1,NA,CSAKQGGATNEKLFF,TGCAGTGCTAAACAGGGAGGGGCAACTAATGAAAAACTGTTTTTT
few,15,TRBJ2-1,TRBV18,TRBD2,CASSPGLAGHNEQFF,TGTGCCAGCTCGCCAGGACTAGCGGGCCACAATGAGCAGTTCTTC
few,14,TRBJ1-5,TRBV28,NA,CASSRNRDNQPQHF,TGTGCCAGCAGTAGAAACAGAGACAATCAGCCCCAGCATTTT
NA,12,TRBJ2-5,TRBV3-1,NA,CASSQELATQYF,TGTGCCAGCAGCCAAGAGCTGGCAACCCAGTACTTC
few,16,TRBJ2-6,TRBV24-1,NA,CATSDRSVSGANVLTF,TGTGCCACCAGTGATCGTTCTGTTTCTGGGGCCAACGTCCTGACTTTC
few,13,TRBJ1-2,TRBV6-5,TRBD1,CASSVDRGLGYTF,TGTGCCAGCAGCGTTGACAGGGGGCTGGGCTACACCTTC
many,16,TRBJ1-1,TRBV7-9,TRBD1,CASSSGQGRMNTEAFF,TGTGCCAGCAGTTCCGGACAGGGGCGCATGAACACTGAAGCTTTCTTT
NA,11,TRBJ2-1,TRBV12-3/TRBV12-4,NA,CASRKVGEQLF,TGTGCCAGCAGGAAAGTGGGTGAGCAGCTCTTC
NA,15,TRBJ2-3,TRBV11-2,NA,CANSPRGSTPDTQYF,TGTGCCAACAGCCCCCGTGGCAGCACCCCAGATACGCAGTATTTT
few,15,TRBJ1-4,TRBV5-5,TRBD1,CASSLDGTGFEKLFF,TGTGCCAGCAGCTTGGATGGGACAGGGTTTGAAAAACTGTTTTTT
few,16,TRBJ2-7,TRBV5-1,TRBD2,CASSLGLAGGTYEQYF,TGCGCCAGCAGCTTGGGCCTAGCGGGAGGAACCTACGAGCAGTACTTC
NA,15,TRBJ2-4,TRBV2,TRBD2,CASSATLPGGNIQYF,TGTGCCAGCAGTGCTACGTTACCGGGAGGAAACATTCAGTACTTC
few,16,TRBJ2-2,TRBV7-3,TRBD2,CASSLTAGTNIGELFF,TGTGCCAGCAGCTTAACGGCAGGGACTAACATCGGGGAGCTGTTTTTT
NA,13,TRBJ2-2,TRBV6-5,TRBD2,CASGRGFTGELFF,TGTGCTAGCGGGCGGGGCTTCACCGGGGAGCTGTTTTTT
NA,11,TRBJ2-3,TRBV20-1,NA,CSATSTDTQYF,TGCAGCGCAACTAGCACAGATACGCAGTATTTT
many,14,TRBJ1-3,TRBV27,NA,CASSQGNSGNTIYF,TGTGCCAGCAGTCAGGGGAACTCTGGAAACACCATATATTTT
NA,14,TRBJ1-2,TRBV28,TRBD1,CAGSPRDRGYGYTF,TGTGCCGGCAGTCCCCGGGACAGGGGGTATGGCTACACCTTC
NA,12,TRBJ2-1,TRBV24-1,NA,CATSDRGSEQFF,TGTGCCACCAGTGATAGGGGGTCTGAGCAGTTCTTC
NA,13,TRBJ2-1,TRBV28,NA,CASSFESYNEQFF,TGTGCCAGCAGTTTTGAGAGTTACAATGAGCAGTTCTTC
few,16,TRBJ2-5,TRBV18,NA,CASSPIQTRGQETQYF,TGTGCCAGCTCACCTATCCAGACTCGCGGCCAAGAGACCCAGTACTTC
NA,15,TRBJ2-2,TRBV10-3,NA,CAISRQGTDTGELFF,TGTGCCATCAGTCGCCAGGGGACGGACACCGGGGAGCTGTTTTTT
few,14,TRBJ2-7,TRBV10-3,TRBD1,CATQGQDKGYEQYF,TGTGCCACCCAAGGACAGGATAAGGGCTACGAGCAGTACTTC
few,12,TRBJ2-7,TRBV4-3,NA,CASSQVPNEQYF,TGCGCCAGCAGCCAAGTTCCGAACGAGCAGTACTTC
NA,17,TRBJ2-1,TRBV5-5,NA,CASSSDPLGLSYNEQFF,TGTGCCAGCAGCTCGGACCCACTAGGGTTGTCCTACAATGAGCAGTTCTTC
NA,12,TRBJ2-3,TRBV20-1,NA,CSACWDTDTQYF,TGCAGTGCGTGCTGGGACACAGATACGCAGTATTTT
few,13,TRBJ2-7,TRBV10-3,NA,CASGEPPSYEQYF,TGTGCCTCGGGGGAACCCCCGTCCTACGAGCAGTACTTC